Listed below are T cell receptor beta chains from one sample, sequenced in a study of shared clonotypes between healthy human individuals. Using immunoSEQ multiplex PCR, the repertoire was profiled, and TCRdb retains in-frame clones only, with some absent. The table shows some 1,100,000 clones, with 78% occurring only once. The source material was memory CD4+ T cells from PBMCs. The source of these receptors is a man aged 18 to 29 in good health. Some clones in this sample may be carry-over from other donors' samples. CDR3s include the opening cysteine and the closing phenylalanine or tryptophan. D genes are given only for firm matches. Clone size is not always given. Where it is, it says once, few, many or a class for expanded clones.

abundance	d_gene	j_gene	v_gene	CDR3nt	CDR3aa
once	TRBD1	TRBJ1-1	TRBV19	TGTGCCAGTAGTCCTCGACAGGGCCCTGAAGCTTTCTTT	CASSPRQGPEAFF
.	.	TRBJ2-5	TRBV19	TGTGCCAGTAGCCCGCGGGGTGGGGAGACCCAGTACTTC	CASSPRGGETQYF
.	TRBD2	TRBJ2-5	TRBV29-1	TGCAGCGTTGAACTAGCGGGAAGGGGGGAGACCCAGTACTTC	CSVELAGRGETQYF
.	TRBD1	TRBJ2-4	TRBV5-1	TGCGCCAGCAGCGGCGGGACAGGGCAAAACATTCAGTACTTC	CASSGGTGQNIQYF
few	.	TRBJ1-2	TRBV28	TGTGCCAGCAGTCTAAGCAGGGCGGGCCTCGCTAACTATGGCTACACCTTC	CASSLSRAGLANYGYTF
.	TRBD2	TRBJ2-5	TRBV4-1	TGCGCCAGCAGCCAAGGACTAGCGGGAGGGCGGGAAGAGACCCAGTACTTC	CASSQGLAGGREETQYF
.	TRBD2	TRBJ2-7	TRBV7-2	TGTGCCAGCAGTCGGACTAGCGGGAGTTCCTTTAGCTCCTACGAGCAGTACTTC	CASSRTSGSSFSSYEQYF
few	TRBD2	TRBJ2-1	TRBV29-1	TGCAGCGGGCAGGCTAGCGGGGAATACAATGAGCAGTTCTTC	CSGQASGEYNEQFF
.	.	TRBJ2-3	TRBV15	TGTGCCACCAGCAGAGAGTGGGTAGCAGATACGCAGTATTTT	CATSREWVADTQYF
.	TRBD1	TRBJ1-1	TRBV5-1	TGCGCCACCCCCCCGCGAACAGGGGAGGACAACACTGAAGCTTTCTTT	CATPPRTGEDNTEAFF
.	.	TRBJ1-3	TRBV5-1	TGCGCCAGCAGCCTCCAGGGAAATGGAAACACCATATATTTT	CASSLQGNGNTIYF
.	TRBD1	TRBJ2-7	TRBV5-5	TGTGCCAGCAGCTTGGCCTACAGGGGGGTTGAGCAGTACTTC	CASSLAYRGVEQYF